These 3 T cell receptor beta chains share one sample of origin, sequenced in a study of T cell repertoires in aging, cancer and after chemotherapy. Amplification of TCR beta used genomic DNA extracted from peripheral blood. Multiplex touch-down PCR with TRB-A/B primers amplified rearranged V-D-J TRB sequences. A single record per CDR3 protein comes from TCRdb applying MiXCR to the multiplex PCR reads. Found here are approximately 900 distinct CDR3 sequences, under 35% of them singletons; the top ten hold under 35%. The sequencing input was blood. The receptors derive from a human donor with a solid tumor.

In its sample, this clonotype ranks as medium-sized. V is TRBV6-1 and J is TRBJ2-3, with no clear D. Germline V CDR1 and CDR2: MNHNS, SASEGT. Trimming pared 6 bases from V and 1 base from J, leaving 17 bases between. This CDR3 has 16 amino acids. In nucleotides, the CDR3 is TGTGCCAGCAGCCCCAAAATTGGGTGGGGCACAGATACGCAGTATTTT. This translates into CASSPKIGWGTDTQYF.

The chain combines TRBV4-2 with TRBJ2-2; D may match TRBD1 or TRBD2 (6 bases each). Germline assignment: CDR1 LGHNA and CDR2 YNFKEQ. Trimming left V 4 bases short and J 8 bases short, with 17 bases between. The CDR3 loop spans 15 amino acids. In DNA, the CDR3 is TGTGCCAGCAGCCGCTTTAAGGGGGGCGGAGGGGAGCTGTTTTTT. It yields the protein CASSRFKGGGGELFF.

By sample share, this clonotype is large. V gene TRBV6-5 combines with J gene TRBJ2-7, with TRBD2 matching 7 bases. Germline CDR1 and CDR2: MNHEY and SVGAGI. The junction had 2 bases not matched to a gene; V was cut back by 6 bases and J by 3 bases. This CDR3 contains 12 residues. The CDR3 here is CASRGGGYEQYF. The CDR3 nucleotides are TGTGCCAGCAGGGGGGGGGGCTACGAGCAGTACTTC.